The 9 T cell receptor beta chains presented below share a single source sample, sequenced in a study of early T cells in non-severe SARS-CoV-2 infection. TCRdb reprocessed the 5' RACE reads via MiXCR and lists one record per CDR3 protein. Among roughly 62,000 distinct CDR3 sequences listed, roughly 8% were seen once. Sequencing was done on a sample of whole blood. These receptors all come from an adult who was a healthcare worker with PCR-confirmed SARS-CoV-2 infection or an uninfected control (not recorded which).

J is TRBJ2-7 and V is TRBV4-2; D might be TRBD2 (7 bases). CDR1 is LGHNA, CDR2 YNFKEQ, per germline. V was shortened by 0 bases and J by 5 bases, with 14 bases between the two germline ends. The CDR3 consists of 15 residues. Here the CDR3 DNA reads TGTGCCAGCAGCCAAGAAAGGGGGGGTTCTGACGAGCAGTACTTC. Its translation: CASSQERGGSDEQYF.

There are many counts of this clonotype. This chain uses TRBV20-1 with TRBJ2-7; a weak D match, TRBD2 (5 bases). Per germline, CDR1 DFQATT and CDR2 SNEGSKA (reference sequence). V gave up 2 bases and J gave up 1 base, with 18 bases separating them. The CDR3 runs 16 residues. The CDR3 sequence is CSARPAGSDFSYEQYF. The CDR3 DNA reads TGCAGTGCTAGACCCGCGGGTTCCGACTTTTCCTACGAGCAGTACTTC.

This chain joins TRBV20-1 and TRBJ1-6; D is undetermined. V lost 5 bases and J lost 7, with 6 bases in between. CDR3 length equals 11 residues. Germline V gene lookup returns CDR1 DFQATT and CDR2 SNEGSKA (reference sequence). The CDR3 coding sequence is TGCAGTGCTTACGGGAATTCACCCCTCCACTTT. Translating it yields CSAYGNSPLHF.

This clonotype has at least ten counts. The chain links TRBV28 to TRBJ2-7, with D hard to call. Deletions cut 6 bases from V and 3 bases from J, with 18 bases between. The CDR3 covers 15 residues. Looked up from germline, CDR1 is MDHEN and CDR2 is SYDVKM. CDR3 sequence reads: CASSPPRVGYYEQYF. The CDR3 DNA reads TGTGCCAGCAGCCCGCCCCGGGTAGGGTACTACGAGCAGTACTTC.

In its sample, this clonotype was seen many times. The chain has TRBV13 and TRBJ2-4; TRBD1 might be the D (5 bases). Per germline, CDR1 PRHDT and CDR2 FYEKMQ (reference sequence). CDR3 length: 14 amino acids. V was trimmed by 2 bases and J by 1 base, leaving 6 bases between them. The CDR3 is CASSLYRAKNIQYF. The CDR3 DNA is TGTGCCAGCAGCTTATACAGGGCCAAAAACATTCAGTACTTC.

The rearrangement joins TRBV18 to TRBJ1-1; a possible D gene is TRBD1 (5 bases). Germline V gene data show CDR1 as KGHSH and CDR2 as LQKENI. The CDR3 is 12 residues long. V lost 8 bases and J 3 bases, leaving 10 bases between the germline ends. The CDR3 loop is CASPWGDTEAFF. The CDR3 nucleotides are TGTGCCAGCCCATGGGGGGACACTGAAGCTTTCTTT.

This clonotype was counted only a few times. This sequence joins TRBV7-9 and TRBJ2-3, with D perhaps given as TRBD1 or TRBD2 (6 bases each). The CDR3 spans 15 residues. CDR1 SEHNR and CDR2 FQNEAQ come from the germline V gene (reference sequence). Trimming stripped 7 bases from V and 5 bases from J, with 19 bases between. CDR3: CASTLGGSSGDTQYF. The CDR3 DNA reads TGTGCCAGCACCCTAGGGGGGAGTAGCGGAGATACGCAGTATTTT.

This clonotype has a count of ten or more. The genes are TRBV11-2 and TRBJ2-6; D is undetermined. The germline V gene has CDR1 SGHAT and CDR2 FQNNGV. Trimming took 3 bases from V and 3 from J, leaving 3 bases between them. CDR3 size: 13 residues. CDR3 residues: CASSFVGANVLTF. The CDR3 nucleotides are TGTGCCAGCAGCTTCGTTGGGGCCAACGTCCTGACTTTC.

This clonotype was seen many times. This chain joins TRBV3-1 and TRBJ2-7; D is uncertain. The germline V and J ends were trimmed by 0 bases and 10 bases, with 10 bases remaining between them. This CDR3 has 12 residues. In germline, CDR1 is LGHDT, CDR2 YNNKEL (reference sequence). In DNA, the CDR3 is TGTGCCAGCAGCCAAGAAGGGCGGCAACAGTACTTC. The encoded protein is CASSQEGRQQYF.